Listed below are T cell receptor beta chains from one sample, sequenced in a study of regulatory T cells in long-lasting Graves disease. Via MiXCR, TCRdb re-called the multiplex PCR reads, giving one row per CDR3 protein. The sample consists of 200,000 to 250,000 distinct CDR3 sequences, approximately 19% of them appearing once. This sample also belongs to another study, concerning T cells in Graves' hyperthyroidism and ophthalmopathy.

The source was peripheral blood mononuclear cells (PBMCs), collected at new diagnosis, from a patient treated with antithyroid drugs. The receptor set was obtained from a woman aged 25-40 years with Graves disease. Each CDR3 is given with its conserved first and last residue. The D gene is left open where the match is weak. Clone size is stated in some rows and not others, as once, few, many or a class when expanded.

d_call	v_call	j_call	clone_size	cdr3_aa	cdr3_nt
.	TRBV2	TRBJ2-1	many	CAAAEEGSSYNEQFF	TGTGCCGCAGCAGAGGAGGGGAGCTCCTACAATGAGCAGTTCTTC
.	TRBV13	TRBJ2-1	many	CASSLGLGNNEQFF	TGTGCCAGCAGCTTAGGGCTCGGAAACAATGAGCAGTTCTTC
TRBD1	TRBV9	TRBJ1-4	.	CASSPGTVELENLCF	TGTGCCAGCAGCCCTGGGACAGTCGAACTTGAAAACCTGTGTTTT
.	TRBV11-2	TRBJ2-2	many	CASSSLDRSNTGELFF	TGTGCCAGCAGCTCACTTGACAGGTCGAACACCGGGGAGCTGTTTTTT
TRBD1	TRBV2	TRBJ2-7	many	CASSETGQGGKYF	TGTGCCAGCAGTGAAACGGGACAGGGAGGAAAGTACTTC
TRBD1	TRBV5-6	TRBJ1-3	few	CASSWTGYSGNTIYF	TGTGCCAGCAGCTGGACAGGGTACTCTGGAAACACCATATATTTT
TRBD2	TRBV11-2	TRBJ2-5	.	CASSLGLAVTETQYF	TGTGCCAGCAGCTTGGGACTAGCGGTCACTGAGACCCAGTACTTC
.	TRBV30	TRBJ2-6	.	CAWSVRWGNWRGANVLTF	TGTGCCTGGAGTGTACGGTGGGGGAATTGGCGTGGGGCCAACGTCCTGACTTTC
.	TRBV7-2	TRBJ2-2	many	CASSLDPGPNTGELFF	TGTGCCAGCAGCTTAGACCCAGGGCCAAACACCGGGGAGCTGTTTTTT
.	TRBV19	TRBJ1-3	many	CASSMAGRLGLLGRTIYF	TGTGCCAGTAGTATGGCCGGACGACTGGGCCTTCTTGGACGCACCATATATTTT
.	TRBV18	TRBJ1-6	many	CASSHVGPDSPLHF	TGTGCCAGCTCACATGTGGGTCCGGATTCACCCCTCCACTTT
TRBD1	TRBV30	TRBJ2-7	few	CAWSVQGDPYEQYF	TGTGCCTGGAGTGTCCAGGGGGACCCCTACGAGCAGTACTTC
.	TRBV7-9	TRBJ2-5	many	CASSATGGETQYF	TGTGCCAGCAGCGCTACAGGAGGGGAGACCCAGTACTTC
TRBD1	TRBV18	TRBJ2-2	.	CASSQTRQGHTGELFF	TGTGCCAGCTCCCAAACACGACAGGGCCACACCGGGGAGCTGTTTTTT
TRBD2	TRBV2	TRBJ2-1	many	CASTSRQRGYNEQFF	TGTGCCAGCACCTCTCGCCAGCGGGGGTACAATGAGCAGTTCTTC
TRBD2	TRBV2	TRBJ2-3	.	CASGLADREDTQYF	TGTGCCAGTGGACTAGCGGATCGAGAGGATACGCAGTATTTT
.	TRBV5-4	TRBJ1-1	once	CASSLKNRANSEAFF	TGTGCCAGCAGCTTGAAAAACAGGGCGAACTCTGAAGCTTTCTTT
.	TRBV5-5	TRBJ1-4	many	CASNLSGEKLFF	TGTGCCAGCAACTTGTCGGGGGAAAAACTGTTTTTT
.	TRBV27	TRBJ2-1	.	CASSSSSHEQFF	TGTGCCAGCAGTTCGTCGTCCCATGAGCAGTTCTTC
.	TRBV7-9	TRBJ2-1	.	CASSEVGSDEQFF	TGTGCCAGCAGTGAAGTTGGCAGCGATGAGCAGTTCTTC
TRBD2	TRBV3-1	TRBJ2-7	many	CASSPWTSGGPSYEQYF	TGTGCCAGCAGCCCTTGGACTAGCGGGGGCCCATCCTACGAGCAGTACTTC
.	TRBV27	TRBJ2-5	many	CASSLGYTKQETQYF	TGTGCCAGCAGTTTGGGTTATACCAAACAAGAGACCCAGTACTTC
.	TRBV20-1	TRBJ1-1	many	CSAREAGAGGEAFF	TGCAGTGCTAGAGAAGCCGGGGCCGGGGGTGAAGCTTTCTTT
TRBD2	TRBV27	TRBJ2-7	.	CASSSGLGEQYF	TGTGCCAGCAGTTCTGGACTAGGCGAGCAGTACTTC
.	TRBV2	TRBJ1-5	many	CASSEAAGGRQPQHF	TGTGCCAGCAGTGAAGCGGCCGGGGGCCGACAGCCCCAGCATTTT